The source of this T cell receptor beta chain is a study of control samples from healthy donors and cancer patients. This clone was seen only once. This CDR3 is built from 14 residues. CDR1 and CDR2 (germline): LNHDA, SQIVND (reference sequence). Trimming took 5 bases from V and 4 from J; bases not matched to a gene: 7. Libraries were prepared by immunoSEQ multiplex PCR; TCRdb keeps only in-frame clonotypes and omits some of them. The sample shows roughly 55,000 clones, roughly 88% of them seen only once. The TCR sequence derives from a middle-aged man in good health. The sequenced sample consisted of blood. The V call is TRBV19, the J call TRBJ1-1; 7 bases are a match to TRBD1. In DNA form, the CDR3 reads TGTGCCAGTAGTCCCAATCCAGGGGGCACTGAAGCTTTCTTT. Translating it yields CASSPNPGGTEAFF.